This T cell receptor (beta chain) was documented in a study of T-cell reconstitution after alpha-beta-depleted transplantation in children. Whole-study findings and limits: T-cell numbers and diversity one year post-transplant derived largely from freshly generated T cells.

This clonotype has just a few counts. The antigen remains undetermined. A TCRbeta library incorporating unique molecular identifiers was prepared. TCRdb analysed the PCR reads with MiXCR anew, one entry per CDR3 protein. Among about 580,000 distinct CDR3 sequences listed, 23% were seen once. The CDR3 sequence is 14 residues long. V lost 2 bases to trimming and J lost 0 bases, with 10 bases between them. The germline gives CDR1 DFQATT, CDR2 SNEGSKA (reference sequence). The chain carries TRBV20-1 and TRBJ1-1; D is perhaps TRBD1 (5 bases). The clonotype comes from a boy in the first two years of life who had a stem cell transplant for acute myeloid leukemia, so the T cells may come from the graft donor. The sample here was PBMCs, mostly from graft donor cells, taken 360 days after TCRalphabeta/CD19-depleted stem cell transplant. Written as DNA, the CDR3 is TGCAGTGCTAGAAATCGGGGGATGAACACTGAAGCTTTCTTT. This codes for CSARNRGMNTEAFF.